This TCR beta chain was captured in a study of blood T cells in healthy people across ages (dated by TCRdb to 2013 to 2016). In the study overall: In model experiments, template switching captured about one uniquely barcoded TCR beta cDNA molecule for every two T cells. The study analyzed two additional independent replicas of 1 million unique cDNA reads from the same blood draw for two donors, one aged 18 to 30 and one aged 80 or older. Using deep sequencing normalized with unique cDNA molecular identifiers, the study measured how TCR beta repertoire diversity changes with age. To avoid experimental bias, donors of different ages were randomly spread across the sequencing lanes. The donors were split into four age groups: young (average around 15 years), middle-aged (about 40), aged (over 55) and long-lived (roughly 88). The paper as a whole reports these results and caveats: There was a strong correlation between observed TCR beta diversity and the percentage of naive T cells measured by flow cytometry. Because donor CMV infection status was unknown, age-related changes in expanded clonotypes were potentially confounded. As age increased, observed TCR beta diversity per million T cells dropped in a roughly linear way, and a significant reduction was already evident by age roughly 36. Since profiling was done on bulk unsorted PBMCs, naive and antigen-experienced compartments could not be conclusively compared. Compared with the aged group, the long-lived group had more naive CD4+ T cells, fewer expanded clones and increased TCR diversity, a pattern suggesting age selection. Estimates of total diversity based on one million sequenced T cells were regarded as lower bounds and as underestimates.

This clonotype showed up just a few times. Its specific antigen is unknown. The junction does not match germline at one end; this may be a read error. The donors were about 40 Caucasian individuals from Russia, aged roughly 6 to 90 years, who were systemically healthy. Each donor gave approximately 9.4 milliliters of peripheral blood, drawn into EDTA-treated Vacutainer tubes. Ficoll-Paque density-gradient centrifugation was used to isolate PBMCs, with at least 7 million obtained per sample. Trizol reagent was used to extract total RNA from PBMCs, with at least 5.5 micrograms per sample. Naive CD45RAhigh/CD27high T cell percentages were measured by flow cytometry on a PBMC aliquot from every donor. To prepare the library, 5' RACE was applied. Reads for this sample came from an Illumina HiSeq 2500. The second PCR ran for about 6 to 11 cycles and used a J-beta primer mix along with a sample-barcoded 5' primer. A template-switch 5' adaptor carrying 12 random nucleotides introduced a unique molecular identifier onto each TCR beta cDNA molecule. At least 2.5 million CDR3-containing paired-end reads were obtained from each sample. First-strand cDNA was synthesized from all RNA with the Mint cDNA synthesis kit, primed by a TRBC-specific oligonucleotide. Following uracil-DNA glycosylase treatment, all cDNA underwent a first 18-cycle PCR with the universal primers M1SS and BC2_uni_R. The authors processed their data as follows. Each sample was normalized by randomly selecting 1 million high-quality reads, each carrying a distinct molecular identifier. Reads sharing molecular identifiers were discarded rather than binned into consensus sequences. MiTCR, run with a Q25 quality threshold and the strictest error-elimination algorithm, handled CDR3 identification, clonotype clustering and error correction. A nonparametric unseen species model with Euler transformation was used to estimate a lower bound on total TCR beta diversity. TCRdb reran the public reads through fastp at Q25 and MiXCR, keeping productive beta chains. For every CDR3 protein sequence, its rows merge into one entry that carries the most common genes and DNA. The V and J calls come from TCRdb's annotation, not from the publication. This sample has about 1 million distinct CDR3 sequences in its table, and under 55% of those were observed once. Around 18% of the sample lies in the top ten.

Including the terminal cysteine and phenylalanine, the CDR3 comprises 18 residues. CDR3 DNA only is kept here, 54 bases in frame from base 1. Based on the germline V gene, the CDR1 and CDR2 sequences are SGDLS and YYNGEE. The TCR was taken from a woman aged 55 to 70 in good health. The V and J segments used are TRBV9 and TRBJ1-2, and 7 junction bases match TRBD1. Sequencing used blood. The CDR3 protein sequence reads: CASSLNSVIGGRVYGYTF. Read as DNA, the sequence is TGTGCTAGCAGCTTAAACTCTGTTATAGGGGGCCGGGTCTATGGCTACACCTTC. Full variable domain (CDR3 extended with the reference TRBV9 and TRBJ1-2 proteins): DSGVTQTPKHLITATGQRVTLRCSPRSGDLSVYWYQQSLDQGLQFLIQYYNGEERAKGNILERFSAQQFPDLHSELNLSSLELGDSALYFCASSLNSVIGGRVYGYTFGSGTRLTVV.